The present T cell receptor beta chain was sequenced within a study of blood T cell repertoires in COVID-19. At the level of the study: The samples span acute and convalescent COVID-19 from the United States, Italy and Spain. In each case, the material was cDNA or gDNA derived from T cells, B-cell-depleted T cells, or PBMCs.

The trim removed 9 bases at V and 6 bases at J, leaving 6 bases unmatched. The CDR3 is 13 residues long. CDR1 and CDR2 (germline): MNHEY, SMNVEV (reference sequence). Authors' processing steps: Amplification of reference gene primers was used by the study to estimate nucleated cell counts. The assay was immunoSEQ multiplex PCR, and TCRdb's table has in-frame clones only and misses some. That table gives V, J and clone size, and the DNA gave D and trimming. The repertoire holds under 200,000 clones, with approximately 85% as singletons. The origin of this receptor is a woman aged 60-75 years with COVID-19, enrolled during active disease. The sequenced sample was peripheral blood. This chain links TRBV27 with TRBJ2-7; the match to TRBD2 covers 12 bases. This CDR3 reads CASGLAGYSEQYF. CDR3 coding DNA: TGTGCCAGTGGACTAGCGGGATATAGCGAGCAGTACTTC.